These T cell receptor beta chains were read from a single sample in a study of cytomegalovirus exposure and HLA in healthy donors. Clones were read by immunoSEQ multiplex PCR, and TCRdb kept only the in-frame ones, dropping some. The sample has approximately 170,000 clones; approximately 85% are singletons. The sequenced material came from PBMCs. The origin of the receptors is a man aged 25 to 40 in good health and CMV-seropositive. Both conserved end residues are part of each CDR3. The order of the fields is clone size, V gene, J gene, D gene, CDR3 protein, CDR3 DNA. D genes are given only for firm matches. Size tells how often a clone was seen (once, few, many) or the class of an expanded clone, and some rows leave it out.

clone size: -
V gene: TRBV7-8
J gene: TRBJ2-2
D gene: TRBD1
CDR3 protein: CASSEGGRAGTTGELFF
CDR3 DNA: TGTGCCAGCAGCGAAGGGGGCCGCGCGGGTACCACCGGGGAGCTGTTTTTT

clone size: -
V gene: TRBV19
J gene: TRBJ2-3
D gene: -
CDR3 protein: CASSIDLPDTQYF
CDR3 DNA: TGTGCCAGTAGTATAGATCTCCCAGATACGCAGTATTTT

clone size: -
V gene: TRBV21-1
J gene: TRBJ1-2
D gene: -
CDR3 protein: CASRPGHPNYGYTF
CDR3 DNA: TGTGCCAGCAGGCCGGGACACCCGAACTATGGCTACACCTTC

clone size: -
V gene: TRBV4-1
J gene: TRBJ1-2
D gene: -
CDR3 protein: CASSPFPLYGYTF
CDR3 DNA: TGCGCCAGCAGCCCCTTTCCACTCTATGGCTACACCTTC

clone size: -
V gene: TRBV5-4
J gene: TRBJ2-1
D gene: TRBD2
CDR3 protein: CASSTPAGGEVEQFF
CDR3 DNA: TGTGCCAGCAGCACCCCGGCGGGAGGGGAGGTTGAGCAGTTCTTC

clone size: -
V gene: TRBV18
J gene: TRBJ2-3
D gene: TRBD1
CDR3 protein: CASSSTGFPDF
CDR3 DNA: TGTGCCAGCTCATCGACAGGGTTCCCCGATTTT

clone size: few
V gene: TRBV29-1
J gene: TRBJ2-2
D gene: TRBD2
CDR3 protein: CSVDTGLAGGSGELFF
CDR3 DNA: TGCAGCGTCGACACGGGACTAGCGGGAGGATCCGGGGAGCTGTTTTTT

clone size: -
V gene: TRBV19
J gene: TRBJ2-1
D gene: TRBD1
CDR3 protein: CASSMDRDWYNEQFF
CDR3 DNA: TGTGCCAGTAGTATGGACAGGGACTGGTACAATGAGCAGTTCTTC

clone size: -
V gene: TRBV4-1
J gene: TRBJ2-1
D gene: -
CDR3 protein: CASSQVGFIGNEQFF
CDR3 DNA: TGCGCCAGCAGCCAAGTGGGCTTTATAGGCAATGAGCAGTTCTTC

clone size: once
V gene: TRBV7-9
J gene: TRBJ2-2
D gene: TRBD2
CDR3 protein: CASSQRAGEAGELFF
CDR3 DNA: TGTGCCAGCAGCCAACGGGCGGGGGAAGCCGGGGAGCTGTTTTTT

clone size: -
V gene: TRBV29-1
J gene: TRBJ2-5
D gene: -
CDR3 protein: CSVEGQGETQYF
CDR3 DNA: TGCAGCGTTGAGGGCCAGGGAGAGACCCAGTACTTC

clone size: -
V gene: TRBV15
J gene: TRBJ2-2
D gene: TRBD2
CDR3 protein: CATSRGWREGDTGELFF
CDR3 DNA: TGTGCCACCAGCAGAGGCTGGCGGGAGGGCGACACCGGGGAGCTGTTTTTT

clone size: -
V gene: TRBV4-3
J gene: TRBJ2-7
D gene: -
CDR3 protein: CASSLDRRSSYEQYF
CDR3 DNA: TGCGCCAGCAGCCTTGACAGGAGGAGCTCCTACGAGCAGTACTTC

clone size: -
V gene: TRBV7-9
J gene: TRBJ2-5
D gene: -
CDR3 protein: CASSPFSGYYQETQYF
CDR3 DNA: TGTGCCAGCAGCCCCTTTAGCGGATACTACCAAGAGACCCAGTACTTC

clone size: -
V gene: TRBV11-2
J gene: TRBJ2-2
D gene: TRBD2
CDR3 protein: CASSLVLAGNTGELFF
CDR3 DNA: TGTGCCAGCAGCTTAGTACTAGCGGGGAACACCGGGGAGCTGTTTTTT

clone size: large
V gene: TRBV5-6
J gene: TRBJ2-6
D gene: -
CDR3 protein: CASSYDFSGANVLTF
CDR3 DNA: TGTGCCAGCAGTTATGACTTCTCTGGGGCCAACGTCCTGACTTTC

clone size: -
V gene: TRBV2
J gene: TRBJ1-4
D gene: -
CDR3 protein: CASSLYRTDNEKLFF
CDR3 DNA: TGTGCCAGCAGCCTATACAGGACGGATAATGAAAAACTGTTTTTT

clone size: -
V gene: TRBV6-4
J gene: TRBJ2-3
D gene: -
CDR3 protein: CASSQGREGDTQYF
CDR3 DNA: TGTGCCAGCAGCCAAGGGAGAGAAGGAGATACGCAGTATTTT

clone size: -
V gene: TRBV9
J gene: TRBJ1-2
D gene: -
CDR3 protein: CASSVVSGLAGYGYTF
CDR3 DNA: TGTGCCAGCAGCGTAGTCTCGGGATTAGCCGGCTATGGCTACACCTTC

clone size: -
V gene: TRBV5-4
J gene: TRBJ2-2
D gene: TRBD1
CDR3 protein: CASSSYLQGFSAGELFF
CDR3 DNA: TGTGCCAGCAGCTCTTATTTACAGGGGTTCTCGGCCGGGGAGCTGTTTTTT

clone size: once
V gene: TRBV7-9
J gene: TRBJ2-1
D gene: TRBD2
CDR3 protein: CSSSLSLRGRGHEQFF
CDR3 DNA: TGTTCCAGCAGCTTATCGCTTAGAGGGAGGGGTCACGAGCAGTTCTTC

clone size: -
V gene: TRBV19
J gene: TRBJ1-1
D gene: -
CDR3 protein: CASSRDRQMNTEAFF
CDR3 DNA: TGTGCCAGTAGTAGAGACAGACAAATGAACACTGAAGCTTTCTTT

clone size: few
V gene: TRBV19
J gene: TRBJ1-1
D gene: -
CDR3 protein: CASSPLGANTEAFF
CDR3 DNA: TGTGCCAGTAGTCCCTTGGGGGCCAACACTGAAGCTTTCTTT

clone size: -
V gene: TRBV7-9
J gene: TRBJ1-3
D gene: -
CDR3 protein: CASSFLNQLSSGNTIYF
CDR3 DNA: TGTGCCAGCAGCTTCCTAAATCAACTGAGCTCTGGAAACACCATATATTTT

clone size: -
V gene: TRBV11-2
J gene: TRBJ1-1
D gene: TRBD1
CDR3 protein: CASSFLQGPLMNTEAFF
CDR3 DNA: TGTGCCAGCAGCTTCCTACAGGGGCCACTAATGAACACTGAAGCTTTCTTT

clone size: -
V gene: TRBV7-6
J gene: TRBJ2-3
D gene: TRBD2
CDR3 protein: CASSHRLAGGLDTQYF
CDR3 DNA: TGTGCCAGCAGCCATAGACTAGCGGGAGGTCTAGATACGCAGTATTTT

clone size: -
V gene: TRBV7-2
J gene: TRBJ2-5
D gene: -
CDR3 protein: CASSLVQEETQYF
CDR3 DNA: TGTGCCAGCAGCTTAGTTCAGGAAGAGACCCAGTACTTC

clone size: -
V gene: TRBV19
J gene: TRBJ1-1
D gene: TRBD1
CDR3 protein: CASSLSYRGLMNTEAFF
CDR3 DNA: TGTGCCAGTAGTCTAAGCTACAGGGGGCTCATGAACACTGAAGCTTTCTTT

clone size: -
V gene: TRBV5-1
J gene: TRBJ2-1
D gene: -
CDR3 protein: CASSSVQGYNEQFF
CDR3 DNA: TGCGCCAGCAGCTCAGTACAGGGCTACAATGAGCAGTTCTTC

clone size: -
V gene: TRBV15
J gene: TRBJ1-2
D gene: -
CDR3 protein: CATSRDRVAGAHGYTF
CDR3 DNA: TGTGCCACCAGCAGAGATCGAGTAGCAGGGGCTCACGGCTACACCTTC

clone size: few
V gene: TRBV15
J gene: TRBJ2-7
D gene: -
CDR3 protein: CATSRDLGRTYEQYF
CDR3 DNA: TGTGCCACCAGCAGAGATCTAGGGAGGACCTACGAGCAGTACTTC

clone size: -
V gene: TRBV4-2
J gene: TRBJ2-3
D gene: TRBD1
CDR3 protein: CASSQAGTEDTQYF
CDR3 DNA: TGTGCCAGCAGCCAAGCAGGGACAGAAGATACGCAGTATTTT

clone size: -
V gene: TRBV4-1
J gene: TRBJ2-2
D gene: TRBD2
CDR3 protein: CASSQPGLAGRTGELFF
CDR3 DNA: TGCGCCAGCAGCCAACCGGGACTAGCGGGAAGGACCGGGGAGCTGTTTTTT

clone size: -
V gene: TRBV15
J gene: TRBJ2-5
D gene: -
CDR3 protein: CATSRDFRVETQYF
CDR3 DNA: TGTGCCACCAGCAGAGATTTCCGGGTAGAGACCCAGTACTTC

clone size: -
V gene: TRBV9
J gene: TRBJ2-3
D gene: -
CDR3 protein: CASSVTLRETDTQYF
CDR3 DNA: TGTGCCAGCAGCGTAACGTTACGGGAGACAGATACGCAGTATTTT

clone size: -
V gene: TRBV5-1
J gene: TRBJ1-2
D gene: -
CDR3 protein: CASSPDTSIGYGYTF
CDR3 DNA: TGCGCCAGCAGTCCAGACACCAGCATCGGCTATGGCTACACCTTC

clone size: -
V gene: TRBV6-5
J gene: TRBJ2-3
D gene: -
CDR3 protein: CASSAREGYTQYF
CDR3 DNA: TGTGCCAGCAGTGCACGGGAAGGGTATACGCAGTATTTT

clone size: -
V gene: TRBV5-5
J gene: TRBJ2-1
D gene: -
CDR3 protein: CASSFSLAAYNEQFF
CDR3 DNA: TGTGCCAGCAGCTTTAGTCTAGCCGCCTACAATGAGCAGTTCTTC

clone size: -
V gene: TRBV19
J gene: TRBJ2-1
D gene: TRBD2
CDR3 protein: CASTPGTIYNEQFF
CDR3 DNA: TGTGCCAGTACCCCCGGGACTATTTACAATGAGCAGTTCTTC

clone size: -
V gene: TRBV7-2
J gene: TRBJ2-6
D gene: TRBD1
CDR3 protein: CASSLEGQGLAGANVLTF
CDR3 DNA: TGTGCCAGCAGCTTAGAAGGACAGGGGCTCGCTGGGGCCAACGTCCTGACTTTC

clone size: -
V gene: TRBV13
J gene: TRBJ2-7
D gene: TRBD2
CDR3 protein: CASSLELASGRADNEQYF
CDR3 DNA: TGTGCCAGCAGCTTAGAGTTGGCTAGCGGGAGGGCCGATAACGAGCAGTACTTC

clone size: -
V gene: TRBV5-1
J gene: TRBJ1-2
D gene: -
CDR3 protein: CASSGDMGYGYTF
CDR3 DNA: TGCGCCAGCAGCGGGGACATGGGATATGGCTACACCTTC

clone size: -
V gene: TRBV27
J gene: TRBJ2-7
D gene: TRBD1
CDR3 protein: CASTKGQGAWYEQYF
CDR3 DNA: TGTGCCAGCACGAAGGGGCAGGGGGCATGGTACGAGCAGTACTTC

clone size: -
V gene: TRBV5-1
J gene: TRBJ2-3
D gene: TRBD2
CDR3 protein: CASSSKREGTLSDTQYF
CDR3 DNA: TGCGCCAGCAGTTCGAAGAGGGAGGGGACCCTGTCTGATACGCAGTATTTT

clone size: -
V gene: TRBV6-1
J gene: TRBJ1-5
D gene: -
CDR3 protein: CASSEGGGYHLNQPQHF
CDR3 DNA: TGTGCCAGCAGTGAAGGGGGGGGCTACCACCTGAATCAGCCCCAGCATTTT

clone size: -
V gene: TRBV7-2
J gene: TRBJ1-1
D gene: -
CDR3 protein: CASSLVGGVNTEAFF
CDR3 DNA: TGTGCCAGCAGCTTAGTAGGAGGGGTGAACACTGAAGCTTTCTTT

clone size: once
V gene: TRBV5-4
J gene: TRBJ2-5
D gene: -
CDR3 protein: CASSSPGPRGETQYF
CDR3 DNA: TGTGCCAGCAGCTCCCCGGGCCCTAGAGGGGAGACCCAGTACTTC

clone size: few
V gene: TRBV25-1
J gene: TRBJ2-1
D gene: TRBD2
CDR3 protein: CASSPGSGRKYEQFF
CDR3 DNA: TGTGCCAGCAGCCCGGGCAGCGGGAGAAAGTATGAGCAGTTCTTC

clone size: -
V gene: TRBV29-1
J gene: TRBJ2-1
D gene: TRBD2
CDR3 protein: CSARGTSGISGNEQFF
CDR3 DNA: TGCAGCGCTCGGGGGACTAGCGGGATTTCCGGCAATGAGCAGTTCTTC

clone size: -
V gene: TRBV5-4
J gene: TRBJ2-1
D gene: -
CDR3 protein: CASSLVSLKSTEQFF
CDR3 DNA: TGTGCCAGCAGCTTGGTAAGTCTGAAGAGCACTGAGCAGTTCTTC

clone size: -
V gene: TRBV9
J gene: TRBJ1-2
D gene: TRBD1
CDR3 protein: CASSPGMGQGNGYTF
CDR3 DNA: TGTGCCAGCAGCCCAGGAATGGGACAGGGGAATGGCTACACCTTC

clone size: -
V gene: TRBV5-6
J gene: TRBJ1-1
D gene: TRBD1
CDR3 protein: CASSVQGMGTEAFF
CDR3 DNA: TGTGCCAGCAGCGTACAGGGGATGGGCACTGAAGCTTTCTTT

clone size: once
V gene: TRBV5-1
J gene: TRBJ2-5
D gene: -
CDR3 protein: CASSLAGFETQYF
CDR3 DNA: TGCGCCAGCAGCTTGGCCGGGTTTGAGACCCAGTACTTC

clone size: -
V gene: TRBV5-1
J gene: TRBJ2-1
D gene: -
CDR3 protein: CASSMGSGLKLDEQFF
CDR3 DNA: TGCGCCAGCAGCATGGGTAGCGGCCTTAAGTTGGATGAGCAGTTCTTC

clone size: -
V gene: TRBV5-4
J gene: TRBJ2-2
D gene: TRBD2
CDR3 protein: CASSSTSGSIIGELFF
CDR3 DNA: TGTGCCAGCAGCTCAACTAGCGGGAGTATCATCGGGGAGCTGTTTTTT